Listed below are T cell receptor beta chains from one sample, sequenced in a study of T cell responses to AZD1222 COVID-19 vaccine. Data came from immunoSEQ multiplex PCR; TCRdb stores just in-frame clones and leaves some out. The data show some 120,000 clones, about 90% seen once. The sequences come from peripheral blood, collected 28 days after the second AZD1222 dose. All receptors come from an adult who received the AZD1222 COVID-19 vaccine. Both conserved end residues are part of each CDR3. Size is omitted from some rows. Given values are once, few, many or a class for expanded clones.

clone_size j_call v_call cdr3_aa
- TRBJ1-2 TRBV7-2 CASSLEDRGFGYTF
- TRBJ1-1 TRBV19 CASTRRDATEAFF
- TRBJ2-7 TRBV28 CASSSGTGVHEQYF
- TRBJ1-1 TRBV19 CASKRRVIGRSAEAFF
- TRBJ1-2 TRBV19 CASSITGMGYTF
once TRBJ1-4 TRBV5-1 CASSLAEHNEKLFF
once TRBJ1-2 TRBV28 CASDTGQAIYGYTF
- TRBJ2-1 TRBV4-2 CASSQDPLTPAYNEQFF
- TRBJ2-1 TRBV14 CASSRPTSGYNEQFF
- TRBJ2-1 TRBV6-5 CASQGLAGDNEQFF
once TRBJ2-1 TRBV25-1 CASSESSGSYNEQFF
- TRBJ2-7 TRBV24-1 CATSAPGRSSYEQYF
- TRBJ1-5 TRBV3-1/TRBV3-2 CASSQAGRNQPQHF
- TRBJ2-6 TRBV19 CASSPVGFSGANVLTF
- TRBJ1-2 TRBV3-1/TRBV3-2 CASSRGQGWGYTF
- TRBJ2-1 TRBV5-1 CASSLIAGQANNEQFF
- TRBJ1-1 TRBV5-1 CASSLGGPNTEAFF
- TRBJ1-1 TRBV6-5 CAAKGGWTEAFF
- TRBJ2-5 TRBV7-2 CASSPTLASSRETQYF
once TRBJ2-7 TRBV2 CASSVGPNRGSYEQYF
- TRBJ1-2 TRBV2 CASSEPRPADGYTF
- TRBJ1-6 TRBV5-1 CASSLPQGNNSPLHF
- TRBJ2-5 TRBV15 CATSRDRGVAGGETQYF
- TRBJ1-2 TRBV24-1 CATSDFRGPGGYTF
- TRBJ1-6 TRBV5-1 CASSPDRVTSPLHF
- TRBJ1-1 TRBV5-1 CASSFTGNEAFF
- TRBJ1-2 TRBV13 CASSLGPQTGHGYTF
once TRBJ2-1 TRBV3-1/TRBV3-2 CASSATSGRGFNEQFF